Included here is one T cell receptor (beta chain) sequence, with context. The antigen is not known. TCRdb keeps only in-frame clones here, not all; method: immunoSEQ multiplex PCR. The sample has about 14,000 clones; roughly 89% are singletons. The germline V gene has CDR1 SGHRS and CDR2 YFSETQ. The length of the CDR3 is 17 residues. Trimming stripped 0 bases from V and 2 bases from J, with 17 bases between. The data are from a study of T cell repertoires and Cas9 in healthy adults. Study summary: SpCas9-reactive CD4 and CD8 T cells were characterized for potency, cytotoxicity and lineage. Study-wide points: SpCas9-reactive regulatory T cells reportedly mitigated SpCas9-reactive effector T cells in vitro.

This TCR came from a human donor in good health. Sequencing input: Tregs (CD4+, CD25+, CD127-, CD137-, CD154-) from PBMCs; culture status not recorded. This sequence joins TRBV5-1 and TRBJ2-5; TRBD2 might be the D (6 bases). The CDR3 DNA reads as TGCGCCAGCAGCTTGGGCTCCGGGGGAGGCCATCAAGAGACCCAGTACTTC. Protein: CASSLGSGGGHQETQYF.